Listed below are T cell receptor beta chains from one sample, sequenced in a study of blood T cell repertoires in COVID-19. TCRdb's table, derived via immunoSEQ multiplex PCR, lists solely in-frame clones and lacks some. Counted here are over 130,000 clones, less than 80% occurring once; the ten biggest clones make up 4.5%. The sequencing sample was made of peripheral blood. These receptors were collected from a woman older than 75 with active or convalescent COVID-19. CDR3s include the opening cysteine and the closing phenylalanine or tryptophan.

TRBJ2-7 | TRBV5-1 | CASSLGLGNYEQYF
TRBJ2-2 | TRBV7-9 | CASSPRQGPNTGELFF
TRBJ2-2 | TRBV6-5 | CASRIDRGNTGELFF
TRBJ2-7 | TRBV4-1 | CASSQSTGPYEQYF
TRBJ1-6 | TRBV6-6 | CASSQTGSDYNSPLHF
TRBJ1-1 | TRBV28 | CASSLWGGLNTEAFF
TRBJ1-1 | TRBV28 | CASWGGFAEAFF
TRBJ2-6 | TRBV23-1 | CASSQSSRNSLSSGANVLTF
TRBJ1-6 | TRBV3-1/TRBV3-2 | CASSQRASSHSPLHF
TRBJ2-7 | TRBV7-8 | CATAGVSYEQYF
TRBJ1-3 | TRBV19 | CASSKGGTGGDTIYF